The T cell receptor beta chain described here comes from a study of cytomegalovirus exposure and HLA in healthy donors. CDR1 SGHTA and CDR2 FQGNSA come from the germline V gene. The V end was cut by 5 bases, the J end by 5 bases, with 15 bases between. The CDR3 spans 14 residues. The PCR used 60 Vbeta and 13 Jbeta primers. Assay: immunoSEQ multiplex PCR; the TCRdb copy retains only in-frame clones and omits some. This table has some 150,000 clones, more than 80% appearing once. The source of this sequence is a woman younger than 35 in good health and CMV-seronegative. V usage is TRBV7-2 and J usage is TRBJ2-5; a weak D match, TRBD2 (7 bases). The sample was PBMCs. CDR3 coding DNA: TGTGCCAGCAGCAAATCTAGGGGGGGGGAGACCCAGTACTTC. It encodes CASSKSRGGETQYF. Using reference TRBV7-2 and TRBJ2-5 for the parts outside the CDR3, the full variable domain is GAGVSQSPSNKVTEKGKDVELRCDPISGHTALYWYRQSLGQGLEFLIYFQGNSAPDKSGLPSDRFSAERTGGSVSTLTIQRTQQEDSAVYLCASSKSRGGETQYFGPGTRLLVL.